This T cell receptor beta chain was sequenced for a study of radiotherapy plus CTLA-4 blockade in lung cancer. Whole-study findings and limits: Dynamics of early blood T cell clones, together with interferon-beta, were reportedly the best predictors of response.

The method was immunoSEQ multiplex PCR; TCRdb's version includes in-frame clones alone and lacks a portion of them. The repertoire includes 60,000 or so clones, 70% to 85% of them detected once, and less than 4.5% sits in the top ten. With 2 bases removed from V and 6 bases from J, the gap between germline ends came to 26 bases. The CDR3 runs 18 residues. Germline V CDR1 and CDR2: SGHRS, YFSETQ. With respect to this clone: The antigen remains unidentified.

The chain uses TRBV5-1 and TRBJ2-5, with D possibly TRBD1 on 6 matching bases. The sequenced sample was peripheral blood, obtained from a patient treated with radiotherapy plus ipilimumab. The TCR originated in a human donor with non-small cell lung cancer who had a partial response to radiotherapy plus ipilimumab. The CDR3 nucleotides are TGCGCCAGCAGCTTAGGGACACACCTTGTATCGTCGATGAAGACCCAGTACTTC. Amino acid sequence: CASSLGTHLVSSMKTQYF.